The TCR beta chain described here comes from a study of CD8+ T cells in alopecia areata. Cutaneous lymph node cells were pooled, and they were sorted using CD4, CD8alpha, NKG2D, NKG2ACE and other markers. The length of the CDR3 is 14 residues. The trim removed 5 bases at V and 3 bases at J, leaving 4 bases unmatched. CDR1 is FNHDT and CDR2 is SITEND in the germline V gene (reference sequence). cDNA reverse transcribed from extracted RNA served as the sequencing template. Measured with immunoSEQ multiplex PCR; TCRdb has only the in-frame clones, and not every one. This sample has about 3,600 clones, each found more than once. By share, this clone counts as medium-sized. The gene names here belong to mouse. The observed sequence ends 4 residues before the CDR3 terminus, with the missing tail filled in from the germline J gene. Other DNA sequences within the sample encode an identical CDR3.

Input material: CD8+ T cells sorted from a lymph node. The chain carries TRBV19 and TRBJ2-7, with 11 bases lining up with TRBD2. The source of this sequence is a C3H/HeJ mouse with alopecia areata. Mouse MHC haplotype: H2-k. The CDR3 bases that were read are TGTGCCAGCAGCCCGGGACTGGGGGACTAT. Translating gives CASSPGLGDY. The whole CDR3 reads CASSPGLGDYEQYF. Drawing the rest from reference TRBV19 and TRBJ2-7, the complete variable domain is GGIITQTPKFLIGQEGQKLTLKCQQNFNHDTMYWYRQDSGKGLRLIYYSITENDLQKGDLSEGYDASREKKSSFSLTVTSAQKNEMAVFLCASSPGLGDYEQYFGPGTRLTVL.